This TCR beta chain was captured by sequencing in a study of PD-1 blockade in classical Hodgkin lymphoma. Study overall: Patients were treated with nivolumab at 3 mg/kg, and this was given intravenously every 2 weeks. Whole-study results and caveats: CD4+ TCR diversity, unlike CD8+, climbed significantly by C4D1.

Sequencing was performed with immunoSEQ multiplex PCR; in TCRdb, only in-frame clones are kept and a portion is missing. The sample has around 13,000 clones; approximately 79% are singletons. Each patient relapsed following autologous stem cell transplantation, and prior brentuximab vedotin exposure differed. Isolated CD8+ T cells were derived from thawed PBMCs through magnetic negative selection. The table lists this clone with a count of one. Its specificity is unknown. CDR3 length: 13 amino acids. Germline-derived CDR1 and CDR2 are MNHEY and SVGAGI. Trimming removed 6 bases at V and 6 bases at J, with 14 bases between.

The chain uses TRBV6-5 and TRBJ1-2, with a tentative D call TRBD1 (5 bases). This sample comprised CD8+ T cells from blood, obtained at baseline. The TCR was taken from a human donor with classical Hodgkin lymphoma. This chain's CDR3 is CASRETRGDGYTF. In DNA form, the CDR3 reads TGTGCCAGCAGAGAGACAAGGGGCGATGGCTACACCTTC.